This T cell receptor beta chain was captured in a study of shared clonotypes between healthy human individuals. Per sorted-subset replicate PCR, input was approximately 0.2 ug DNA, representing tens of thousands of T cell genomes. Data came from immunoSEQ multiplex PCR; TCRdb stores just in-frame clones and leaves some out. The sample has a few hundred thousand clones, around 87% seen once. Study conclusions and caveats: Naive subsets generally had larger estimated richness than memory subsets. The generation probabilities recorded for non-shared clonotypes fell below those of clonotypes shared by all four donors.

Germline lookup yields CDR1 MNHEY and CDR2 SMNVEV (reference sequence). V lost 6 bases and J lost 1; bases outside the gene matches: 3. The CDR3 loop spans 14 amino acids. This clone has only one observation. The antigen remains unidentified. What was sequenced was memory CD8+ T cells sorted from blood. Described subset: CD45RO+ cells pooled with CCR7-negative TemRA cells. The sequence derives from a young man in good health. This rearrangement joins TRBV27 to TRBJ2-1; 7 bases are shared with TRBD2. CDR3 region: CASRDGGSYNEQFF. The DNA of the CDR3 is TGTGCCAGCAGGGACGGGGGGTCCTACAATGAGCAGTTCTTC.